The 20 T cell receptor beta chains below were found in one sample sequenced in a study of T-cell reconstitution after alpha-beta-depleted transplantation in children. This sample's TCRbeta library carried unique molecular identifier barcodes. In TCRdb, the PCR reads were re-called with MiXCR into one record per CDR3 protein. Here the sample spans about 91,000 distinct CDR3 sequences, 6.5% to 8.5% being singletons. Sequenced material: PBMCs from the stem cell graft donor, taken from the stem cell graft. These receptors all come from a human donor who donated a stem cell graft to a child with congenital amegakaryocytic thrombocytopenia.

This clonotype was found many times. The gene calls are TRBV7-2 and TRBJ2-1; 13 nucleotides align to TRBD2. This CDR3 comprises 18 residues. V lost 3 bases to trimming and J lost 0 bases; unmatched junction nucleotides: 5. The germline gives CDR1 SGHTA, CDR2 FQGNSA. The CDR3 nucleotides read TGTGCCAGCAGCTTCGGACTAGCGGGAGTGAGCTCCTACAATGAGCAGTTCTTC. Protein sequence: CASSFGLAGVSSYNEQFF.

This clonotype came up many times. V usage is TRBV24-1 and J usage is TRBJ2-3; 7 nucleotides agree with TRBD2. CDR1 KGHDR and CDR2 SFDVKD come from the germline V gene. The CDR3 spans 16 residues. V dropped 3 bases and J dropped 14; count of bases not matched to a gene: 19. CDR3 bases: TGTGCCACCAGTGATGCTACCCCGGGGCCGGGGGGACGGTGGTATTTT. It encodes CATSDATPGPGGRWYF.

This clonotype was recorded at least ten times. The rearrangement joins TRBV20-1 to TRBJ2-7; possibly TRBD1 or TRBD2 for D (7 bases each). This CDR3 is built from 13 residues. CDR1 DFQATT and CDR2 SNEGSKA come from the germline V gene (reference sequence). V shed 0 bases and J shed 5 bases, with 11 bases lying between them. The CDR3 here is CSARDRGGNEQYF. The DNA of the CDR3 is TGCAGTGCTAGAGACAGGGGGGGGAACGAGCAGTACTTC.

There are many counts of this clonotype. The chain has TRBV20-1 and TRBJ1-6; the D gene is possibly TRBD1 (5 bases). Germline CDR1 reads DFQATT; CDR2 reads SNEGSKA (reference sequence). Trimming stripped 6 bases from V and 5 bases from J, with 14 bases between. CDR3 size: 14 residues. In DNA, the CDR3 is TGCAGTGCGCCAAGGGACCGAGATAATTCACCCCTCCACTTT. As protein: CSAPRDRDNSPLHF.

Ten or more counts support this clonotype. The CDR3 loop reads CASSLDASGADTQYF. The CDR3 DNA reads TGTGCCAGCAGCTTAGATGCGTCGGGGGCAGATACGCAGTATTTT. The chain couples TRBV7-9 to TRBJ2-3; D is perhaps TRBD2 (6 bases). The germline gives CDR1 SEHNR, CDR2 FQNEAQ (reference sequence). CDR3 length: 15 amino acids. Trimming stripped 1 base from V and 4 bases from J, with 12 bases between.

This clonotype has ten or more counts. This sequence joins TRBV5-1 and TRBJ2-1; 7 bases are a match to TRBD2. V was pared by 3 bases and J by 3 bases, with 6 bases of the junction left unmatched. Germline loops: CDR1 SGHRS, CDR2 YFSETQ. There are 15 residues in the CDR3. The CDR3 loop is CASSWAAGDYNEQFF. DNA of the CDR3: TGCGCCAGCAGCTGGGCCGCGGGGGACTACAATGAGCAGTTCTTC.

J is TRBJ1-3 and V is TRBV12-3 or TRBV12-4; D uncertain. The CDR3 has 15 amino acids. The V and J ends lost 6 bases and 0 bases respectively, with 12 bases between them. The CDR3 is CASSPSIDSGNTIYF. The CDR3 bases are TGTGCCAGCAGCCCTTCCATAGACTCTGGAAACACCATATATTTT.

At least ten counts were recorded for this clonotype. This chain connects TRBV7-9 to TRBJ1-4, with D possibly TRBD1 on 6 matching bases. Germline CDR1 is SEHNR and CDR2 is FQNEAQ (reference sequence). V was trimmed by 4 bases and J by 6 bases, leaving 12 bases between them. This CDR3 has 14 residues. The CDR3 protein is CASSYREGDEKLFF. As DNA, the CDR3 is TGTGCCAGCAGCTACAGGGAGGGCGATGAAAAACTGTTTTTT.

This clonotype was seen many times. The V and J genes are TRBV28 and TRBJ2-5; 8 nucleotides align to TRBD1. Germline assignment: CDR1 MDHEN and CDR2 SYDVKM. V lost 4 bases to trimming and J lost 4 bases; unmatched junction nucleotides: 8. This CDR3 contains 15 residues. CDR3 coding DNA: TGTGCCAGCAGTTCGATGACAGGGGCCGGAGAGACCCAGTACTTC. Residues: CASSSMTGAGETQYF.

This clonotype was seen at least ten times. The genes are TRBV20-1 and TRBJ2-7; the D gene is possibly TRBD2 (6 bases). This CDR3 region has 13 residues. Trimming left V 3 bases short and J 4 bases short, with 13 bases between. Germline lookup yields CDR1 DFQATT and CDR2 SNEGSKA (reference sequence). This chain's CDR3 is CSASPLAEYEQYF. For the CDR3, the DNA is TGCAGTGCTAGTCCACTAGCTGAGTACGAGCAGTACTTC.

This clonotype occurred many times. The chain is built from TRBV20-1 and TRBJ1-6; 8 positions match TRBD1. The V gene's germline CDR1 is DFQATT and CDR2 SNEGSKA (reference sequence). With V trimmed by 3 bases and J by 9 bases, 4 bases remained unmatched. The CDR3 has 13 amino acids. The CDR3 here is CSARDREASPLHF. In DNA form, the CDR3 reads TGCAGTGCTAGGGACAGGGAGGCTTCACCCCTCCACTTT.

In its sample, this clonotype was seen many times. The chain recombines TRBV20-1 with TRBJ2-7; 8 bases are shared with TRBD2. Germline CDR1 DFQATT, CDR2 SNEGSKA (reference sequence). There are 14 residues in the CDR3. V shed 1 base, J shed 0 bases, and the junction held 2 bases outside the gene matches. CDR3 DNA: TGCAGTGCTAGAGGTAGCGGGGTCTCCTACGAGCAGTACTTC. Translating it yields CSARGSGVSYEQYF.

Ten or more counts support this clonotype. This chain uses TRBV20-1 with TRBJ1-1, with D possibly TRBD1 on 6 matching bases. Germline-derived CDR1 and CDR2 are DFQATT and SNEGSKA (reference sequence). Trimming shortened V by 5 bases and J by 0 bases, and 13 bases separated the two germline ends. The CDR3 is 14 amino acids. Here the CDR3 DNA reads TGCAGTGCTGATCCGGGACACATGAACACTGAAGCTTTCTTT. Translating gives CSADPGHMNTEAFF.

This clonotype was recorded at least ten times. This chain's CDR3 is CSAARQINEKLFF. The CDR3 coding sequence is TGCAGTGCAGCTAGACAGATTAATGAAAAACTGTTTTTT. The rearrangement joins TRBV20-1 to TRBJ1-4; D might be TRBD1 (5 bases). Germline V lookup: CDR1 DFQATT, CDR2 SNEGSKA (reference sequence). The CDR3 loop spans 13 amino acids. V lost 6 bases, J lost 4 bases, and 12 bases lay in between.

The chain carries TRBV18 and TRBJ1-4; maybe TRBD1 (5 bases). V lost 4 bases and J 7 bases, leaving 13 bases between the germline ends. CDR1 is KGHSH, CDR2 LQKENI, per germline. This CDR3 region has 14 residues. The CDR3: CASSQLRDSEKLFF. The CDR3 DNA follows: TGTGCCAGCTCACAACTCCGGGACTCTGAAAAACTGTTTTTT.

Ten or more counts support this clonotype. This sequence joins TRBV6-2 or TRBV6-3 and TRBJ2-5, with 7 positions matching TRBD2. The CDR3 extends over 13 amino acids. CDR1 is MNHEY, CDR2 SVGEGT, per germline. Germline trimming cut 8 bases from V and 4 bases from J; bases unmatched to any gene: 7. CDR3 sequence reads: CASADGTTETQYF. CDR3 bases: TGTGCCAGCGCCGATGGGACTACAGAGACCCAGTACTTC.

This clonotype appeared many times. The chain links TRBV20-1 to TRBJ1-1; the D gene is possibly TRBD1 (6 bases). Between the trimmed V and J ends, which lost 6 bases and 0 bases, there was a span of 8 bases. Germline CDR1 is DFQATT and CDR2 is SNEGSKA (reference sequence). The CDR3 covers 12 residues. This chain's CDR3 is CSAGQLNTEAFF. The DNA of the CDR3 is TGCAGTGCCGGACAGTTGAACACTGAAGCTTTCTTT.

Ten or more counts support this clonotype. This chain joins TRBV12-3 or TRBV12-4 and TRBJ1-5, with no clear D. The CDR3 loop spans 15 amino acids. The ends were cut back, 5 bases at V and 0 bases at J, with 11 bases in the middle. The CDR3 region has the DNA TGTGCCAGCAGTCCCACCCGCGGTAGCAATCAGCCCCAGCATTTT. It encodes CASSPTRGSNQPQHF.

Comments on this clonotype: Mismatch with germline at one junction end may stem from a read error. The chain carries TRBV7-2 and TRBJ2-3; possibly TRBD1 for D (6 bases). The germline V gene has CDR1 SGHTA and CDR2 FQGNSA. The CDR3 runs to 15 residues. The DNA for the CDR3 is TGTGCTAGCAGCTTAGGGGGTCACTACACAGATACGCAGTATTTT. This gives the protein CASSLGGHYTDTQYF.

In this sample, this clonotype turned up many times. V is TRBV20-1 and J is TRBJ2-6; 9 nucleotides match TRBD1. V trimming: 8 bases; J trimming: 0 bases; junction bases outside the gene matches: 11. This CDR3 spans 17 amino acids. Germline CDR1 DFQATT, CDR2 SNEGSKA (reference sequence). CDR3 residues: CSTSGTGFLSGANVLTF. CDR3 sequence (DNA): TGCAGTACCTCCGGGACAGGGTTCCTCTCTGGGGCCAACGTCCTGACTTTC.